This T cell receptor beta chain was identified during a study of T cells in Graves' hyperthyroidism and ophthalmopathy. Study-wide findings and caveats: Blood also showed most of the thyroid clonotypes that were expanded above 0.001.

This clonotype was detected only a few times. What it binds is unknown. RNA transcripts yielded amplified TCR beta CDR3 regions. Carried out on the TCR CDR3, a first-round RT-PCR used the HTBI primer set. TCRdb ran MiXCR on the multiplex PCR reads and lists one entry per CDR3 protein. This sample carries 450,000 to 500,000 distinct CDR3 sequences, 20% to 25% of them seen once, and the ten largest clones take less than 65%. J was trimmed by 4 bases and V by 6 bases; bases with no gene match: 11. Germline V gives CDR1 MNHEY, CDR2 SMNVEV (reference sequence). The CDR3 spans 15 residues. Clinical symptoms, serum thyroxine and TRAb, thyroid ultrasound and orbital computed tomography were used for the diagnoses.

This sequence joins TRBV27 and TRBJ2-7; TRBD2 matches at 8 bases. Input material: blood. The receptor comes from a woman aged 70-85 years with Graves' ophthalmopathy. The CDR3 DNA follows: TGTGCCAGCAGCCCGGGACTAGGGGTGGTTTACGAGCAGTACTTC. Translating it yields CASSPGLGVVYEQYF.